In its sample, the clone carrying this T cell receptor (beta chain) was seen a few times. The antigen is unknown. This CDR3 region has 13 residues. Germline V gene sequence: CDR1 DFQATT, CDR2 SNEGSKA (reference sequence). V lost 8 bases to trimming and J lost 6 bases, with 17 bases between them. The data stem from a study of early T cells in non-severe SARS-CoV-2 infection. As part of library construction, unique molecular identifiers were attached to individual cDNA molecules. TCRdb recomputed calls from the 5' RACE reads with MiXCR, one row per CDR3 protein. Of 100,000 or so distinct CDR3 sequences listed, roughly 15% are singletons. Regarding the study as a whole: Matching against VDJdb likely underestimated virus-specific expansions, favoring anti-spike CD8.

The source material was whole blood, sampled at baseline. J is TRBJ2-1 and V is TRBV20-1, with D hard to call. This receptor was identified in an adult who was a healthcare worker with PCR-confirmed SARS-CoV-2 infection or an uninfected control (not recorded which). Here the CDR3 reads CSPPDLSRNEQFF. As DNA, the CDR3 is TGCAGTCCCCCGGACCTTTCGCGCAATGAGCAGTTCTTC.